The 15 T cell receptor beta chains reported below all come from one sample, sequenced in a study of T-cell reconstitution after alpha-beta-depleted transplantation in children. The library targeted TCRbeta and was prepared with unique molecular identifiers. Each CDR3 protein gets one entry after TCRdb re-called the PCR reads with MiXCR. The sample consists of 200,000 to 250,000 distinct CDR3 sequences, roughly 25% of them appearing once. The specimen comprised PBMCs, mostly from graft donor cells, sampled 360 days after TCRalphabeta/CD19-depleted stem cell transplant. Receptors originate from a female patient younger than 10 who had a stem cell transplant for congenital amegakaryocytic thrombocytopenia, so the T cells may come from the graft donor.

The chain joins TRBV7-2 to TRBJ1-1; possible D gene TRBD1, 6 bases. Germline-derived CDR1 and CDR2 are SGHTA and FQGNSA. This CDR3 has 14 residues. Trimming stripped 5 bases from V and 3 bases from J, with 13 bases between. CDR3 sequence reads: CASSGRGSYTEAFF. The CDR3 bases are TGTGCCAGCAGCGGCAGGGGTTCCTACACTGAAGCTTTCTTT.

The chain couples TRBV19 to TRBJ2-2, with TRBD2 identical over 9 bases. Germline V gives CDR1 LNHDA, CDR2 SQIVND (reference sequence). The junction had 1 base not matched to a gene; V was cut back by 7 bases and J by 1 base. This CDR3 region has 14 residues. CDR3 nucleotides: TGTGCCAGTAATAGCGGGGGGAACACCGGGGAGCTGTTTTTT. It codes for CASNSGGNTGELFF. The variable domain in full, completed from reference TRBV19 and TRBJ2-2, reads DGGITQSPKYLFRKEGQNVTLSCEQNLNHDAMYWYRQDPGQGLRLIYYSQIVNDFQKGDIAEGYSVSREKKESFPLTVTSAQKNPTAFYLCASNSGGNTGELFFGEGSRLTVL.

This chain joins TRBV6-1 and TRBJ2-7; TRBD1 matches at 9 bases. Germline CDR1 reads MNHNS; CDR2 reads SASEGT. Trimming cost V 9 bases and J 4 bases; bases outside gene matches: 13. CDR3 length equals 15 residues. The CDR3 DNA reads TGTGCCAGTTGGTCATCGCCCGGGACAGGGTACGAGCAGTACTTC. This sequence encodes CASWSSPGTGYEQYF.

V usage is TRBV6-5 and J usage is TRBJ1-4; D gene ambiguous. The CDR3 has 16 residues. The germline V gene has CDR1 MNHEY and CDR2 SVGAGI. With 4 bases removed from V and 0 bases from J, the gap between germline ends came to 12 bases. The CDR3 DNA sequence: TGTGCCAGCAGTTCAAACTTCAGGCCAACTAATGAAAAACTGTTTTTT. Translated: CASSSNFRPTNEKLFF.

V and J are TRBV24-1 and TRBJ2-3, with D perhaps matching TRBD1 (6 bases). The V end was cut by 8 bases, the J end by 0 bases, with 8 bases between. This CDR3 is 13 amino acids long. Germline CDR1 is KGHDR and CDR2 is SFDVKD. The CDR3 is CATMDSSTDTQYF. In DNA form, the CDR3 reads TGTGCCACCATGGACAGCAGCACAGATACGCAGTATTTT.

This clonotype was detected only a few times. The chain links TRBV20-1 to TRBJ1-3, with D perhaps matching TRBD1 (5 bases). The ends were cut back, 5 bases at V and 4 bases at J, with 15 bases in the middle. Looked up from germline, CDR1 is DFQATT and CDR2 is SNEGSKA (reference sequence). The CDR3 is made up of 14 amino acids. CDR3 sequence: CSAAVTVGGNTIYF. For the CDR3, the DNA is TGCAGTGCTGCAGTGACAGTGGGAGGAAACACCATATATTTT.

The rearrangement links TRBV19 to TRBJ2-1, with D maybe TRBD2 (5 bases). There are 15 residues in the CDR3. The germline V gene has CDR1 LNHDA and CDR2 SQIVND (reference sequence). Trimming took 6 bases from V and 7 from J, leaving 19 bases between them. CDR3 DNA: TGTGCCAGTAGCCCTCTGCTAGCAGTCGGAAATGAGCAGTTCTTC. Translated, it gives CASSPLLAVGNEQFF.

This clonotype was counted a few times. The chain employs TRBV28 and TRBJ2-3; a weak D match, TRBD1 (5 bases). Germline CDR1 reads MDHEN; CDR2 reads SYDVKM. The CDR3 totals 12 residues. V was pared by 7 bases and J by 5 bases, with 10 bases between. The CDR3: CASTQGQDTQYF. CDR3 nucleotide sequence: TGTGCCAGCACCCAGGGTCAAGATACGCAGTATTTT.

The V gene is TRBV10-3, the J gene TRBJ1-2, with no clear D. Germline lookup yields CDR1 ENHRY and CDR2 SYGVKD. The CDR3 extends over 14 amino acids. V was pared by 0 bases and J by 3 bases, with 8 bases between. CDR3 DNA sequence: TGTGCCATCAGTGAGTCGCAGCTATACTATGGCTACACCTTC. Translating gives CAISESQLYYGYTF.

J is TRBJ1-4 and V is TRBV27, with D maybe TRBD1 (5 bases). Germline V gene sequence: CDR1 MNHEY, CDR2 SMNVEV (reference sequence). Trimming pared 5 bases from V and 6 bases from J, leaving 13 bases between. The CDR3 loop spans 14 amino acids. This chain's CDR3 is CASSGLRGDEKLFF. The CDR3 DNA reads TGTGCCAGCAGTGGTCTAAGGGGCGATGAAAAACTGTTTTTT. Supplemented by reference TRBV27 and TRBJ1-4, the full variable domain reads EAQVTQNPRYLITVTGKKLTVTCSQNMNHEYMSWYRQDPGLGLRQIYYSMNVEVTDKGDVPEGYKVSRKEKRNFPLILESPSPNQTSLYFCASSGLRGDEKLFFGSGTQLSVL.

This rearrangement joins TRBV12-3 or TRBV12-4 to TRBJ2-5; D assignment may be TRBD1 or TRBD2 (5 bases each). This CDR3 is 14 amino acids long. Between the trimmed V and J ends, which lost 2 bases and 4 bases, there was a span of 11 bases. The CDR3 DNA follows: TGTGCCAGCAGTTTATTCGGGGCACGAGAGACCCAGTACTTC. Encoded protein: CASSLFGARETQYF.

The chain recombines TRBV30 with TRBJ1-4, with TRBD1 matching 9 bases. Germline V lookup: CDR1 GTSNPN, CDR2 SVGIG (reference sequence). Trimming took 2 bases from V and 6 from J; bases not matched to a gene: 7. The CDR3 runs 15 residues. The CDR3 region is CAWSLKTGGYEKLFF. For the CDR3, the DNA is TGTGCCTGGAGTTTGAAGACAGGGGGGTATGAAAAACTGTTTTTT.

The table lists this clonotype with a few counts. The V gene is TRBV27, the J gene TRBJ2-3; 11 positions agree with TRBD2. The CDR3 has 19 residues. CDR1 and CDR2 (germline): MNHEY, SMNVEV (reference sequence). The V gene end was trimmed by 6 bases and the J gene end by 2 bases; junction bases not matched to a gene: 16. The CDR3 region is CASREVSGGAGSTTDTQYF. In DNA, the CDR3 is TGTGCCAGCAGGGAGGTTAGCGGGGGGGCCGGTTCAACCACAGATACGCAGTATTTT.

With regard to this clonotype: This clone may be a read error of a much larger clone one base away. In nucleotides, the CDR3 is TGTGCCAGCAGTTTCTCCCCGAGCTCCTACCAGCAGTACTTC. It is translated as CASSFSPSSYQQYF. This rearrangement joins TRBV12-3 or TRBV12-4 to TRBJ2-7, with D hard to call. There are 14 residues in the CDR3.

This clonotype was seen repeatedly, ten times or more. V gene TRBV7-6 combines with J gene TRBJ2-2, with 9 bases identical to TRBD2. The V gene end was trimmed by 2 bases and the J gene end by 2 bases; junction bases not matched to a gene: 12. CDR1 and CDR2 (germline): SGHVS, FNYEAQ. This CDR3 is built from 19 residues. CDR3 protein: CASSLFLAGPVLNTGELFF. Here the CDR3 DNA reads TGTGCCAGCAGCTTATTCCTAGCGGGGCCCGTACTAAACACCGGGGAGCTGTTTTTT.